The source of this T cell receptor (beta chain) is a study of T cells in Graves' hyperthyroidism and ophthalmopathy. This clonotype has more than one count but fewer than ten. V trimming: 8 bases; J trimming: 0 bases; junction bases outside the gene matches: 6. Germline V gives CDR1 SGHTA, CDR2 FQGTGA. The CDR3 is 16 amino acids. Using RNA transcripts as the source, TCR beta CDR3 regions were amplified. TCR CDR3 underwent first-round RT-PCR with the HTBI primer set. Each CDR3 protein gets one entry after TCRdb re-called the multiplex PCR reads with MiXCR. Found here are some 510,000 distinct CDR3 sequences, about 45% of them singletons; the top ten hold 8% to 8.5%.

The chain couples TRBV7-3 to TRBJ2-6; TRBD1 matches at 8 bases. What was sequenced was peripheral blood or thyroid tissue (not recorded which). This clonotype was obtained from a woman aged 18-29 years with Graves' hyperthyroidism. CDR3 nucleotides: TGTGCCAGCGGCCGGGACAGGAGCTCTGGGGCCAACGTCCTGACTTTC. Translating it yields CASGRDRSSGANVLTF.